The 14 T cell receptor beta chains given below trace back to one sample, sequenced in a study of cytomegalovirus exposure and HLA in healthy donors (dated by TCRdb to the late 2010s). The receptor library was made with the immunoSEQ multiplex PCR assay. For the multiplex PCR, a mixture combining 60 forward primers for TCR Vbeta segments and 13 reverse primers for TCR Jbeta segments was used. This is the immuneACCESS table as TCRdb keeps it, with only in-frame sequences that have V and J called. A part of the clones is gone; compared with another copy, unresolved V genes explain less than half, and the rest is unexplained. Here the sample has more than 150,000 clones; about 80% occur a single time. Over 2.5% of the sample lies in the top ten. The sequenced sample was PBMCs. The receptor source for this set is a woman aged 50 to 60 in good health and CMV-seropositive.

This clone was seen once. The chain employs TRBV30 and TRBJ2-3; D gene unclear. The CDR3 loop spans 12 amino acids. The germline CDR1 and CDR2 sequences are GTSNPN and SVGIG (reference sequence). V was pared by 2 bases and J by 2 bases, with 5 bases between. The CDR3 DNA reads as TGTGCCTGGAGTTTTCTCACAGATACGCAGTATTTT. Amino acids: CAWSFLTDTQYF. Complete variable domain (other parts from reference TRBV30 and TRBJ2-3): SQTIHQWPATLVQPVGSPLSLECTVEGTSNPNLYWYRQAAGRGLQLLFYSVGIGQISSEVPQNLSASRPQDRQFILSSKKLLLSDSGFYLCAWSFLTDTQYFGPGTRLTVL.

This clone appeared a single time. The chain couples TRBV7-3 to TRBJ1-1; D perhaps matches TRBD1 (6 bases). Trimming shortened V by 0 bases and J by 8 bases, and 13 bases separated the two germline ends. CDR3 length: 14 amino acids. In germline, CDR1 is SGHTA, CDR2 FQGTGA. CDR3 nucleotide sequence: TGTGCCAGCAGCTTAACTGGGGGGGCAAGGGAAGCTTTCTTT. Amino acids: CASSLTGGAREAFF.

The rearrangement links TRBV5-1 to TRBJ2-5, with D perhaps TRBD2 (6 bases). The germline gives CDR1 SGHRS, CDR2 YFSETQ. The CDR3 contains 13 residues. The V end lost 4 bases, the J end lost 4 bases, and 11 bases lay between the germline ends. CDR3 DNA: TGCGCCAGCAGCCCCACCGGGAGAGAGACCCAGTACTTC. This sequence encodes CASSPTGRETQYF.

This rearrangement joins TRBV5-6 to TRBJ2-1; 8 bases align to TRBD2. CDR1 and CDR2 (germline): SGHDT, YYEEEE. V was clipped by 2 bases and J by 6 bases; unmatched bases: 1. The CDR3 has 13 residues. The CDR3 nucleotides read TGTGCCAGCAGCTTTACTAGCGGCAATGAGCAGTTCTTC. Translating it yields CASSFTSGNEQFF.

The V gene is TRBV4-1, the J gene TRBJ2-5; unclear D gene. The CDR3 loop spans 13 amino acids. V lost 1 base to trimming and J lost 7 bases, with 10 bases between them. Germline CDR1 is MGHRA and CDR2 is YSYEKL. The CDR3 reads CASSQGPLGTQYF. CDR3 DNA sequence: TGCGCCAGCAGCCAAGGGCCCCTAGGGACCCAGTACTTC.

This rearrangement joins TRBV2 to TRBJ1-2; TRBD1 is a possible D gene (6 bases). The V end was cut by 4 bases, the J end by 0 bases, with 12 bases between. This CDR3 has 15 amino acids. CDR1 SNHLY and CDR2 FYNNEI come from the germline V gene. The CDR3 is CASSAPTGTNYGYTF. DNA of the CDR3: TGTGCCAGCAGTGCCCCTACAGGGACTAACTATGGCTACACCTTC. Combining the CDR3 with reference TRBV2 and TRBJ1-2 gives the whole variable domain EPEVTQTPSHQVTQMGQEVILRCVPISNHLYFYWYRQILGQKVEFLVSFYNNEISEKSEIFDDQFSVERPDGSNFTLKIRSTKLEDSAMYFCASSAPTGTNYGYTFGSGTRLTVV.

This clone came up once. CDR3 sequence: CASSYTGEEAFF. In DNA, the CDR3 is TGTGCCAGCAGCTACACAGGGGAAGAAGCTTTCTTT. The chain couples TRBV7-9 to TRBJ1-1; 7 bases map to TRBD1. The CDR3 consists of 12 residues. The trim removed 4 bases at V and 8 bases at J, leaving 4 bases unmatched. CDR1 and CDR2 from the germline V gene are SEHNR and FQNEAQ (reference sequence).

This chain connects TRBV7-9 to TRBJ2-1; 7 nucleotides match TRBD1. Germline CDR1 SEHNR, CDR2 FQNEAQ (reference sequence). Losses at the gene ends were 7 bases for V and 7 bases for J; bases not matched to a gene: 13. The CDR3 spans 15 residues. The CDR3 DNA sequence: TGTGCCAGCAACCACGGGACAGATCTGCCAAATGAGCAGTTCTTC. Encoded protein: CASNHGTDLPNEQFF.

This clone was found a few times. The chain is built from TRBV4-2 and TRBJ2-1; 8 nucleotides align to TRBD2. The CDR3 is 14 residues long. The germline CDR1 and CDR2 sequences are LGHNA and YNFKEQ. Germline trimming cut 8 bases from V and 9 bases from J; bases unmatched to any gene: 12. The CDR3 region is CASSGGGVGGEQFF. The CDR3, as DNA: TGTGCCAGCTCCGGGGGGGGAGTAGGGGGTGAGCAGTTCTTC.

This sequence joins TRBV2 and TRBJ2-3, with D maybe TRBD2 (5 bases). V was pared by 6 bases and J by 0 bases, with 10 bases between. CDR3 size: 14 residues. Per the germline V gene, CDR1 is SNHLY and CDR2 is FYNNEI. For the CDR3, the DNA is TGTGCCAGCAGCTGGACTCAAAGCACAGATACGCAGTATTTT. Amino acids: CASSWTQSTDTQYF.

The chain couples TRBV7-2 to TRBJ2-3; 8 nucleotides agree with TRBD2. The V segment lost 5 bases and the J segment 1 base; nucleotides outside the gene matches: 5. The CDR3 length is 15 residues. Germline loops: CDR1 SGHTA, CDR2 FQGNSA. This CDR3 reads CASSTQRGRTDTQYF. CDR3 bases: TGTGCCAGCAGCACCCAGCGGGGGCGCACAGATACGCAGTATTTT. Together with reference TRBV7-2 and TRBJ2-3, the CDR3 gives the full variable domain: GAGVSQSPSNKVTEKGKDVELRCDPISGHTALYWYRQSLGQGLEFLIYFQGNSAPDKSGLPSDRFSAERTGGSVSTLTIQRTQQEDSAVYLCASSTQRGRTDTQYFGPGTRLTVL.

In nucleotides, the CDR3 is TGTGCCAGCCAAGCCACCGGGGAGCTGTTTTTT. Amino acid sequence: CASQATGELFF. This chain joins TRBV2 and TRBJ2-2; D gene ambiguous. V lost 8 bases and J lost 4, with 5 bases in between. From germline, CDR1 is SNHLY and CDR2 FYNNEI. This CDR3 has 11 residues. The full variable domain, with the rest looked up from reference TRBV2 and TRBJ2-2, is EPEVTQTPSHQVTQMGQEVILRCVPISNHLYFYWYRQILGQKVEFLVSFYNNEISEKSEIFDDQFSVERPDGSNFTLKIRSTKLEDSAMYFCASQATGELFFGEGSRLTVL.

With respect to this clone: Other DNA sequences in the sample encode the same CDR3. The gene calls are TRBV2 and TRBJ1-6; 9 nucleotides agree with TRBD1. Trimming removed 7 bases from V and 10 bases from J; junction bases left unmatched: 8. The CDR3 is 14 residues long. CDR1 is SNHLY and CDR2 is FYNNEI in the germline V gene. The CDR3 nucleotides read TGTGCCAGCAATAGGGGACAGGGTCACTCACCCCTCCACTTT. It encodes CASNRGQGHSPLHF.

This sequence joins TRBV9 and TRBJ1-1, with a weak D call TRBD1 (6 bases). CDR3 length equals 15 residues. Germline CDR1 SGDLS, CDR2 YYNGEE. Trimming shortened V by 1 base and J by 1 base, and 11 bases separated the two germline ends. CDR3 protein: CASSVNHRENTEAFF. The CDR3 DNA reads TGTGCCAGCAGCGTAAACCACAGGGAGAACACTGAAGCTTTCTTT.